The clone carrying this T cell receptor beta chain has a handful of counts. An end of the junction does not agree with germline; a read error may underlie this. These data come from a study of cytomegalovirus exposure and HLA in healthy donors. On the study more broadly: From 170 million or so T cells, an earlier analysis saw 90 million to 130 million unique TCR beta sequences.

This CDR3 spans 12 amino acids. CDR1 SEHNR and CDR2 FQNEAQ come from the germline V gene (reference sequence). PCR amplification relied on 60 Vbeta primers (plus 13 Jbeta primers). The repertoire was sequenced with immunoSEQ multiplex PCR; TCRdb's copy has only in-frame clones and lacks some. This sample has under 250,000 clones, with 60% to 80% found just once. This clonotype originated in a woman aged 25 to 39 in good health and CMV-seronegative. Sequences were obtained from PBMCs. The chain combines TRBV7-9 with TRBJ2-7; D is ambiguous. The CDR3 region has the DNA TGTTCCAGCAGCCTCCGCAGTTACGAGCAGTACTTC. Translation: CSSSLRSYEQYF.